The 20 T cell receptor beta chains presented below share a single source sample, sequenced in a study of PD-L1 blockade in urothelial cancer. Some clones are missing from TCRdb's copy, which holds only in-frame ones; the method was immunoSEQ multiplex PCR. The table lists 100,000 or so clones, around 90% of them singletons. Source: PBMCs, taken around atezolizumab (anti-PD-L1) treatment. These TCRs come from an elderly woman with urothelial cancer.

The chain joins TRBV2 to TRBJ1-3; D is uncertain. The CDR3 extends over 14 amino acids. V dropped 5 bases and J dropped 0 bases, with 8 bases sitting between them. The V gene's germline CDR1 is SNHLY and CDR2 FYNNEI. The CDR3 bases are TGTGCCAGCAGTCTGGACTTCTCTGGAAACACCATATATTTT. It encodes CASSLDFSGNTIYF.

The chain uses TRBV7-2 and TRBJ1-2, with 10 nucleotides matching TRBD1. Germline V gene data show CDR1 as SGHTA and CDR2 as FQGNSA. There are 18 residues in the CDR3. J gave up 6 bases and V 8 bases, and 21 bases lay outside the gene matches. The CDR3 is CASRKSPGQGLLKDGYTF. In DNA form, the CDR3 reads TGTGCCAGCCGAAAAAGTCCGGGACAGGGGTTGCTTAAGGATGGCTACACCTTC.

The chain joins TRBV6-5 to TRBJ2-6; maybe TRBD2 (5 bases). Looked up from germline, CDR1 is MNHEY and CDR2 is SVGAGI. There are 14 residues in the CDR3. V was shortened by 6 bases and J by 0 bases, with 6 bases between the two germline ends. The CDR3 DNA follows: TGTGCCAGCAGCAGCGGCTCTGGGGCCAACGTCCTGACTTTC. Translated: CASSSGSGANVLTF.

The genes are TRBV6-5 and TRBJ1-1, with D hard to call. Germline CDR1 reads MNHEY; CDR2 reads SVGAGI. The CDR3 runs 14 residues. V was cut by 2 bases and J by 0 bases, with 7 bases left in between. The CDR3 protein is CASSYDSMNTEAFF. The CDR3 DNA reads TGTGCCAGCAGTTACGATAGCATGAACACTGAAGCTTTCTTT.

The chain recombines TRBV7-6 with TRBJ1-1, with 7 bases that match TRBD1. Losses at the gene ends were 5 bases for V and 2 bases for J; bases not matched to a gene: 5. CDR1 is SGHVS and CDR2 is FNYEAQ in the germline V gene. The CDR3 is made up of 14 amino acids. This CDR3 is CASSLQGPNTEAFF. The CDR3 DNA follows: TGTGCCAGCAGCCTACAGGGGCCCAACACTGAAGCTTTCTTT.

V usage is TRBV19 and J usage is TRBJ1-2; tentative D call: TRBD1 (5 bases). V lost 7 bases to trimming and J lost 5 bases, with 20 bases between them. The germline V gene encodes CDR1 LNHDA and CDR2 SQIVND (reference sequence). The length of the CDR3 is 15 residues. Written as DNA, the CDR3 is TGTGCCAGTAACTCCCCGTACTCGGGGGTGTATGGCTACACCTTC. This encodes CASNSPYSGVYGYTF.

The chain couples TRBV25-1 to TRBJ2-3; no firm D call. Trimming took 1 base from V and 5 from J, leaving 7 bases between them. There are 13 residues in the CDR3. Germline V gives CDR1 MGHDK, CDR2 SYGVNS. The CDR3 nucleotides are TGTGCCAGCAGTGAATCCCCAGGAGATACGCAGTATTTT. It yields the protein CASSESPGDTQYF.

The V gene is TRBV7-9, the J gene TRBJ1-1; the D gene is possibly TRBD1 (5 bases). The germline CDR1 and CDR2 sequences are SEHNR and FQNEAQ (reference sequence). This CDR3 comprises 14 residues. The V gene lost 5 bases and the J gene lost 0 bases, with 10 bases spanning the gap. The CDR3 DNA sequence: TGTGCCAGCAGCCCGACAGAGCTGAACACTGAAGCTTTCTTT. It is translated as CASSPTELNTEAFF. Variable domain in full (rest from reference TRBV7-9 and TRBJ1-1): DTGVSQNPRHKITKRGQNVTFRCDPISEHNRLYWYRQTLGQGPEFLTYFQNEAQLEKSRLLSDRFSAERPKGSFSTLEIQRTEQGDSAMYLCASSPTELNTEAFFGQGTRLTVV.

The chain uses TRBV19 and TRBJ2-1, with D unresolved. Trimming removed 5 bases from V and 6 bases from J, with 5 bases in between. Per germline, CDR1 LNHDA and CDR2 SQIVND (reference sequence). This CDR3 contains 11 residues. The CDR3 nucleotides read TGTGCCAGTAGTCTCTTCAATGAGCAGTTCTTC. It is translated as CASSLFNEQFF.

The gene calls are TRBV27 and TRBJ2-2, with 10 bases matching TRBD2. CDR1 and CDR2 (germline): MNHEY, SMNVEV (reference sequence). The V gene end was trimmed by 2 bases and the J gene end by 4 bases; junction bases not matched to a gene: 4. This CDR3 has 16 amino acids. The CDR3 DNA reads as TGTGCCAGCAGTTTAATTAGCGGGAGGTTCACCGGGGAGCTGTTTTTT. Protein sequence: CASSLISGRFTGELFF.

This rearrangement joins TRBV11-2 to TRBJ2-2; 14 bases align to TRBD2. V shed 5 bases and J 6 bases; nucleotides not matched to a gene: 5. This CDR3 has 16 amino acids. Germline loops: CDR1 SGHAT, CDR2 FQNNGV. The CDR3 DNA reads TGTGCCAGCAGCCCCCCGGGACTAGCGGGAGCCGGGGAGCTGTTTTTT. Translation: CASSPPGLAGAGELFF.

This rearrangement joins TRBV4-2 to TRBJ2-5; the match to TRBD2 covers 10 bases. CDR1 and CDR2 (germline): LGHNA, YNFKEQ. The CDR3 sequence is 14 residues long. The V and J ends lost 3 bases and 4 bases, in that order; junction bases with no gene match: 2. The CDR3 nucleotides read TGTGCCAGCAGCCAGCGGACTAGCGGAGAGACCCAGTACTTC. It translates to CASSQRTSGETQYF.

The chain couples TRBV25-1 to TRBJ1-2, with D possibly matching TRBD1 (6 bases). The CDR3 has 12 residues. Between the trimmed V and J ends, which lost 4 bases and 6 bases, there was a span of 9 bases. The germline CDR1 and CDR2 sequences are MGHDK and SYGVNS. The CDR3 nucleotides read TGTGCCAGCAGTGTAACAGGGAATGGCTACACCTTC. It specifies CASSVTGNGYTF.

The rearrangement uses TRBV2 and TRBJ1-5; D is ambiguous. Trimming cost V 6 bases and J 3 bases, with 15 bases left between them. Per germline, CDR1 SNHLY and CDR2 FYNNEI. The CDR3 loop spans 15 amino acids. The CDR3 region has the DNA TGTGCCAGCAGGGAGGCAGACTCCGTCAATCAGCCCCAGCATTTT. Translated: CASREADSVNQPQHF.

V and J are TRBV7-6 and TRBJ2-5; a weak D match, TRBD1 (6 bases). Trimming shortened V by 5 bases and J by 1 base, and 11 bases separated the two germline ends. From germline, CDR1 is SGHVS and CDR2 FNYEAQ. CDR3 length equals 14 residues. This CDR3 reads CASSVTGIQETQYF. CDR3 coding DNA: TGTGCCAGCAGCGTTACAGGGATCCAAGAGACCCAGTACTTC.

The gene calls are TRBV15 and TRBJ2-1, with 9 positions matching TRBD1. After removal of 3 bases from V and 7 bases from J, the junction contained 7 bases not matched to a gene. The CDR3 loop spans 15 amino acids. In germline, CDR1 is LNHNV, CDR2 YYDKDF (reference sequence). CDR3 in amino acids: CATSSGDRARNEQFF. The CDR3 DNA follows: TGTGCCACCAGCAGTGGGGACAGGGCTAGAAATGAGCAGTTCTTC. Full variable domain (rest looked up from reference TRBV15 and TRBJ2-1): DAMVIQNPRYQVTQFGKPVTLSCSQTLNHNVMYWYQQKSSQAPKLLFHYYDKDFNNEADTPDNFQSRRPNTSFCFLDIRSPGLGDTAMYLCATSSGDRARNEQFFGPGTRLTVL.

The rearrangement links TRBV7-6 to TRBJ2-7; weak D call: TRBD2 (6 bases). This CDR3 has 15 residues. The germline V gene has CDR1 SGHVS and CDR2 FNYEAQ. Between the trimmed V and J ends, which lost 5 bases and 3 bases, there was a span of 17 bases. CDR3: CASSVSEEGLYEQYF. DNA of the CDR3: TGTGCCAGCAGCGTCTCAGAGGAGGGTCTCTACGAGCAGTACTTC.

The chain joins TRBV9 to TRBJ1-1, with D tentatively TRBD1 (6 bases). The ends were cut back, 7 bases at V and 7 bases at J, with 23 bases in the middle. In germline, CDR1 is SGDLS, CDR2 YYNGEE. This CDR3 has 15 amino acids. The CDR3 spells CASRPVMDSDNEAFF. CDR3 DNA: TGTGCCAGCCGTCCGGTGATGGACAGCGACAATGAAGCTTTCTTT.

The gene calls are TRBV4-1 and TRBJ1-6, with TRBD1 as a possible D gene (6 bases). Trimming pared 4 bases from V and 9 bases from J, leaving 13 bases between. Germline CDR1 is MGHRA and CDR2 is YSYEKL. This CDR3 region has 14 residues. Here the CDR3 reads CASSRQQGGSPLHF. CDR3 coding DNA: TGCGCCAGCAGCCGACAACAGGGTGGTTCACCCCTCCACTTT.

This sequence joins TRBV12-5 and TRBJ2-5, with D perhaps matching TRBD2 (5 bases). Germline values: CDR1 LGHNT, CDR2 FRNRAP. The CDR3 spans 15 residues. The V end lost 7 bases, the J end lost 0 bases, and 15 bases lay between the germline ends. The CDR3 bases are TGTGCTAGTGCCTTAGGGCGGGCAGACCAAGAGACCCAGTACTTC. It encodes CASALGRADQETQYF.